The present TCR beta chain was sequenced within a study of post-analysis software for immune sequencing data (dated by TCRdb to 2013 to 2016). With regard to the full study: Relapsing-remitting, secondary progressive and progressive-relapsing multiple sclerosis were recorded as disease courses, and subtype annotation was lacking for some patients. The patient repertoires were compared against 10 to 12 previously published healthy control repertoires obtained from donors aged about 6 to 25 years. A subset of samples was prepared in parallel using single-end sample barcoding, then pooled and co-amplified after Illumina adapter ligation. Here is what the overall study found, with its caveats: Compared with controls, multiple sclerosis patients had significantly lower normalized Chao1 diversity, a finding suggesting substantial peripheral T-cell clonal expansion. The multiple sclerosis patient group was slightly younger than the control group. Four or five TRBV segments, including TRBV5-6, TRBV5-1 and TRBV20-1, were significantly more frequent in patients than controls. Strong co-clustering of samples prepared in the same batch was shown by direct clustering with F measure, prompting a batch-effect correction.

From a lookup of the germline V gene (reference sequence), CDR1 and CDR2 are GTSNPN and SVGIG. V sheds 5 bases and J sheds 7 bases, leaving 8 bases between their ends. Taken from cysteine to phenylalanine, the CDR3 has 11 residues. Solely the CDR3 DNA is kept, with 33 bases framed from the first base. Library prep was done by PCR. These reads were obtained on an Illumina HiSeq 2500. To reduce PCR and sequencing biases, unique molecular identifiers were incorporated into the TCR beta cDNA libraries. Approximately 500,000 cDNA molecules were obtained for every 1 to 10 million input T cells, so each molecule roughly corresponded to one T cell. The same protocol used for the earlier healthy control dataset was applied to prepare and sequence the patient libraries. Samples belonging to the same batch were prepared together, multiplexed and sequenced on a shared HiSeq lane. Concerning the study's data processing: MIGEC handled the raw barcoded reads, throwing out single-read molecular identifier groups before consensus assembly and CDR3 extraction. Clonotype tables were post-analysed with VDJtools, normalizing diversity by down-sampling all datasets to the smallest sample size. To correct batch-related cross-sample contamination, repertoire overlap clustering matched CDR3 amino acid sequences but not nucleotide sequences. Through fastp at Q25 and MiXCR, TCRdb rebuilt clones from the public reads, retaining in-frame beta chains. Under each unique CDR3 protein, matching rows form one entry showing the most common genes and DNA. The authors' filters were not applied to this entry. The sample table contains about 260,000 distinct CDR3 sequences; only one count was recorded for 30% to 45% of them. The ten largest clones add up to around 4.7% of the sample.

TCR beta repertoires were profiled from peripheral blood of about a dozen young patients with multiple sclerosis to demonstrate the VDJtools post-analysis software. The patients with multiple sclerosis were children and adolescents between about 6 and 15 years of age. Regarding this clonotype: What antigen it recognizes has not been identified. One base away there is no much larger clone; base qualities are not given.

The sequence is built from TRBV30 and TRBJ1-4; TRBD1 is a possible D gene, resting on 5 matching bases. The source material was blood. This clonotype originated in a girl aged 10 to 17 with multiple sclerosis. The CDR3 loop reads CAWGTGEKLFF. Read as DNA, the sequence is TGTGCCTGGGGGACCGGTGAAAAACTGTTTTTT. The entire variable domain, with the stretches around the CDR3 drawn from the reference TRBV30 and TRBJ1-4 proteins, is SQTIHQWPATLVQPVGSPLSLECTVEGTSNPNLYWYRQAAGRGLQLLFYSVGIGQISSEVPQNLSASRPQDRQFILSSKKLLLSDSGFYLCAWGTGEKLFFGSGTQLSVL.